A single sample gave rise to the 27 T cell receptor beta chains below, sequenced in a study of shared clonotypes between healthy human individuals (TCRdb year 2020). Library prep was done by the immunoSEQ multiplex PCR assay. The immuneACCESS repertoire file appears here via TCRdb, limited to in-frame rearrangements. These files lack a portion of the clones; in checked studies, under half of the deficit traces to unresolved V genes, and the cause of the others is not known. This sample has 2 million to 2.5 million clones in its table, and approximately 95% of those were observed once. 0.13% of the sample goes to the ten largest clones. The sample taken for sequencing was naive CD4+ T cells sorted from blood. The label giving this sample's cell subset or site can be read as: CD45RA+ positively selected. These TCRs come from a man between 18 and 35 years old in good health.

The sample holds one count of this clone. CDR3 sequence (DNA): TGTGCCATCAGTGAGCCGGACAGGGGAGATGGCTACACCTTC. This sequence encodes CAISEPDRGDGYTF. V usage is TRBV10-3 and J usage is TRBJ1-2, with 9 bases matching TRBD1. V gave up 2 bases and J gave up 6 bases; unmatched junction bases: 4. CDR1 and CDR2 from the germline V gene are ENHRY and SYGVKD. CDR3 length: 14 amino acids.

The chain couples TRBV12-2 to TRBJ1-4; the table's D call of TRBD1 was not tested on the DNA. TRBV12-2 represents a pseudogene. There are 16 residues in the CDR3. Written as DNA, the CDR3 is TGTGCAAGTCGCTTAGGAGGGGACAGGGAGGACGAAAAACTGTTTTTT. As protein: CASRLGGDREDEKLFF.

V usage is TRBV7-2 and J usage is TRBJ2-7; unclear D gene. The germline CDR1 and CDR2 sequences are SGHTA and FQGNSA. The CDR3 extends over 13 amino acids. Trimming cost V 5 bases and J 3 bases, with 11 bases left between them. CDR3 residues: CASSQYYYYEQYF. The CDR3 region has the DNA TGTGCCAGCAGCCAGTACTACTACTACGAGCAGTACTTC. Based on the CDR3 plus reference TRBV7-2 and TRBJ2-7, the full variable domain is GAGVSQSPSNKVTEKGKDVELRCDPISGHTALYWYRQSLGQGLEFLIYFQGNSAPDKSGLPSDRFSAERTGGSVSTLTIQRTQQEDSAVYLCASSQYYYYEQYFGPGTRLTVT.

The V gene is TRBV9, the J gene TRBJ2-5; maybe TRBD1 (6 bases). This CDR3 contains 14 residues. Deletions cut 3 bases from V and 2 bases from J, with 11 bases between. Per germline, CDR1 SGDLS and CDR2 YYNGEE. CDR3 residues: CASSAGAEQETQYF. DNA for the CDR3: TGTGCCAGCAGCGCAGGGGCGGAGCAAGAGACCCAGTACTTC.

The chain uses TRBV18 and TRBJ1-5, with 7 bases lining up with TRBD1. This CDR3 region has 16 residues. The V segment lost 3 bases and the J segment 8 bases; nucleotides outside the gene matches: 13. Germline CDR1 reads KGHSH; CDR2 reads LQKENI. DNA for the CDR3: TGTGCCAGCTCACCCCAGGGACCAGGGGGAGGGAAGCCCCAGCATTTT. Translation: CASSPQGPGGGKPQHF.

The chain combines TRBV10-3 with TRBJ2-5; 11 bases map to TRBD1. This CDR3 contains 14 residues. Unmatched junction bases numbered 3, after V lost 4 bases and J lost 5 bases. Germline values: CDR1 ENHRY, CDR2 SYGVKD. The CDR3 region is CAISGGTGGETQYF. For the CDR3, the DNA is TGTGCCATCAGTGGCGGGACAGGGGGGGAGACCCAGTACTTC.

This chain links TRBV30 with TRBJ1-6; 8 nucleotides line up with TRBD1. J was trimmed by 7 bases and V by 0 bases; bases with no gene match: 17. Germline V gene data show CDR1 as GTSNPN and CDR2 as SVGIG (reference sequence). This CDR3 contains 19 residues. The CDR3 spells CAWSVPRDRTPKGNSPLHF. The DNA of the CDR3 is TGTGCCTGGAGTGTACCTCGGGACAGGACACCTAAGGGGAATTCACCCCTCCACTTT.

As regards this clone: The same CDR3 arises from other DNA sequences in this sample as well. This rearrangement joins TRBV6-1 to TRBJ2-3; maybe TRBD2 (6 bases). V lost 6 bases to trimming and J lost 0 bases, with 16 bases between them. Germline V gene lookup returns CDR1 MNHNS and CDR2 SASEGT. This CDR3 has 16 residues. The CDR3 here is CASSESGGASTDTQYF. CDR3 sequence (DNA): TGTGCCAGCAGCGAATCAGGCGGGGCTAGCACAGATACGCAGTATTTT.

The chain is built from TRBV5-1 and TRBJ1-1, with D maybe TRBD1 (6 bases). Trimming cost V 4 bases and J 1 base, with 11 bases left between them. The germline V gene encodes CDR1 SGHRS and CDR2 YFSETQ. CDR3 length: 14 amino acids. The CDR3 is CASSTQDRNTEAFF. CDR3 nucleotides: TGCGCCAGCAGCACTCAGGACAGGAACACTGAAGCTTTCTTT.

CDR3 in amino acids: CASEDRGPQGQYF. The CDR3 nucleotides are TGTGCCAGCGAGGACAGGGGGCCCCAAGGGCAGTACTTC. V usage is TRBV28 and J usage is TRBJ2-7; 11 bases fit TRBD1. J lost 9 bases, V lost 8 bases, and 9 bases had no gene match. The CDR3 totals 13 residues. Germline V gene data show CDR1 as MDHEN and CDR2 as SYDVKM.

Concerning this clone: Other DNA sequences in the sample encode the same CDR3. Here the CDR3 reads CASSPPSVETQYF. CDR3 sequence (DNA): TGTGCCAGCTCACCCCCTTCGGTCGAGACCCAGTACTTC. V is TRBV18 and J is TRBJ2-5; D gene unclear. Trimming took 3 bases from V and 5 from J, leaving 10 bases between them. The CDR3 covers 13 residues. Germline loops: CDR1 KGHSH, CDR2 LQKENI.

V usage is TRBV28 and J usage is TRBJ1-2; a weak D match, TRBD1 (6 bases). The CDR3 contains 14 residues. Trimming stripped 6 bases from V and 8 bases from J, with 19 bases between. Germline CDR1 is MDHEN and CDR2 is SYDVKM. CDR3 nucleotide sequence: TGTGCCAGCAGGGCCGGGACAAAGACCGGGGGCTACACCTTC. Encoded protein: CASRAGTKTGGYTF.

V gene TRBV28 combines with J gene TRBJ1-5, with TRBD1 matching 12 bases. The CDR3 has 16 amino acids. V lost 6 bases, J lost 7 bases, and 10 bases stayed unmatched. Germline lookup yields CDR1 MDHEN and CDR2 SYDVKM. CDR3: CASRKGDRGRFQPQHF. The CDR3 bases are TGTGCCAGCAGGAAAGGGGACAGGGGGCGCTTCCAGCCCCAGCATTTT.

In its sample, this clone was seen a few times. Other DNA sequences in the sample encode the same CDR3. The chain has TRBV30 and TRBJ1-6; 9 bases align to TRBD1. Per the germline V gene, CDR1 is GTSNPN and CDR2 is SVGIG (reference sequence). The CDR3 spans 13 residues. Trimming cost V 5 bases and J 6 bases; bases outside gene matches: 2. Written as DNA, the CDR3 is TGTGCCTGGGTGGGACAGGGTAATTCACCCCTCCACTTT. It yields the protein CAWVGQGNSPLHF.

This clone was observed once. CDR3 sequence: CASSLGPTETQYF. The CDR3 DNA reads as TGCGCCAGCAGCTTGGGGCCAACAGAGACCCAGTACTTC. J is TRBJ2-5 and V is TRBV5-1, with D unclear. The germline V and J ends were trimmed by 0 bases and 4 bases, with 7 bases remaining between them. This CDR3 region has 13 residues. Per the germline V gene, CDR1 is SGHRS and CDR2 is YFSETQ.

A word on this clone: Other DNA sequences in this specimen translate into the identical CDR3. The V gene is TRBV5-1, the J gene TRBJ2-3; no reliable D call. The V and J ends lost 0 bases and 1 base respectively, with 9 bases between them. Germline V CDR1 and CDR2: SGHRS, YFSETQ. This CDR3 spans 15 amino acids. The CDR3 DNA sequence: TGCGCCAGCAGCTTGGGGACGGTCCGCACAGATACGCAGTATTTT. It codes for CASSLGTVRTDTQYF. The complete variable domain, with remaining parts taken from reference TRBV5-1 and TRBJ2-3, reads KAGVTQTPRYLIKTRGQQVTLSCSPISGHRSVSWYQQTPGQGLQFLFEYFSETQRNKGNFPGRFSGRQFSNSRSEMNVSTLELGDSALYLCASSLGTVRTDTQYFGPGTRLTVL.

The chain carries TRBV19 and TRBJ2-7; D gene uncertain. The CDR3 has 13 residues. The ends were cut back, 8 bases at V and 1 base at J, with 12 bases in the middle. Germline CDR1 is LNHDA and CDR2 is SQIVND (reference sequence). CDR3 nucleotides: TGTGCCAGTCAACCCCAAAATTCCTACGAGCAGTACTTC. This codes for CASQPQNSYEQYF.

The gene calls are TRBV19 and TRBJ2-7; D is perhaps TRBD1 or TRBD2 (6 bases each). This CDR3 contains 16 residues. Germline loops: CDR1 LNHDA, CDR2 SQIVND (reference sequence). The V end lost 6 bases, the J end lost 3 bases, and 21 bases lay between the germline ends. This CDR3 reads CASSNSGGSRVYEQYF. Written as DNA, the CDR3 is TGTGCCAGTAGCAACTCCGGGGGCAGTCGAGTCTACGAGCAGTACTTC.

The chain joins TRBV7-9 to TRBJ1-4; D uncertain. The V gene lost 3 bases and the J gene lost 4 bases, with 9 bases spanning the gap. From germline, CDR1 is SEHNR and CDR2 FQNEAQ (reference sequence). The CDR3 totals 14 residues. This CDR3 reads CASSLWEVNEKLFF. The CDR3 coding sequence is TGTGCCAGCAGCTTGTGGGAGGTTAATGAAAAACTGTTTTTT.

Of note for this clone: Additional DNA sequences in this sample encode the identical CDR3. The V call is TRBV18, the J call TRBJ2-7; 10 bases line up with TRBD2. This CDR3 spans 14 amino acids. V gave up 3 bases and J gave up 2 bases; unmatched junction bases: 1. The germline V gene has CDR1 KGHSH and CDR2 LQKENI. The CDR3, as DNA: TGTGCCAGCTCACCTGGGACTAGCGCCTACGAGCAGTACTTC. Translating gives CASSPGTSAYEQYF.

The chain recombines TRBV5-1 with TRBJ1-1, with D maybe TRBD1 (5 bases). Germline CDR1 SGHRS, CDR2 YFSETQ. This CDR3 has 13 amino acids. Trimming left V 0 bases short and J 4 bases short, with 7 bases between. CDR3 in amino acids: CASSLAGFTEAFF. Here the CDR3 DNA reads TGCGCCAGCAGCTTGGCAGGGTTCACTGAAGCTTTCTTT. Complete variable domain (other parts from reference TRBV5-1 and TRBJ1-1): KAGVTQTPRYLIKTRGQQVTLSCSPISGHRSVSWYQQTPGQGLQFLFEYFSETQRNKGNFPGRFSGRQFSNSRSEMNVSTLELGDSALYLCASSLAGFTEAFFGQGTRLTVV.

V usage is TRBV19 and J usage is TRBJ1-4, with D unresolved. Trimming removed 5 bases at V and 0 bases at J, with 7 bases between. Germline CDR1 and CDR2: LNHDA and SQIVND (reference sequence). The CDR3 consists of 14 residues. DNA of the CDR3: TGTGCCAGTAGTCACTCTGCAACTAATGAAAAACTGTTTTTT. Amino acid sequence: CASSHSATNEKLFF.

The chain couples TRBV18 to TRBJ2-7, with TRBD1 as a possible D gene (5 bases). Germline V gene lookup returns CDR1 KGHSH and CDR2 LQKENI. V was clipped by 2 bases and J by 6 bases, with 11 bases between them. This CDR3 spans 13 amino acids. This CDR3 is CASSPTQVPEQYF. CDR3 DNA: TGTGCCAGCTCACCAACACAGGTTCCCGAGCAGTACTTC.

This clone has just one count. CDR3 in DNA: TGCGCCAGCAGCACCCAGGGACAGGGCGGAAACACCATATATTTT. This gives the protein CASSTQGQGGNTIYF. The chain recombines TRBV5-1 with TRBJ1-3, with 9 bases matching TRBD1. The V gene's germline CDR1 is SGHRS and CDR2 YFSETQ. The CDR3 consists of 15 residues. Trimming at V came to 4 bases and at J to 4 bases, leaving 6 bases not matched to a gene. The whole variable domain, filled in from reference TRBV5-1 and TRBJ1-3, reads KAGVTQTPRYLIKTRGQQVTLSCSPISGHRSVSWYQQTPGQGLQFLFEYFSETQRNKGNFPGRFSGRQFSNSRSEMNVSTLELGDSALYLCASSTQGQGGNTIYFGEGSWLTVV.

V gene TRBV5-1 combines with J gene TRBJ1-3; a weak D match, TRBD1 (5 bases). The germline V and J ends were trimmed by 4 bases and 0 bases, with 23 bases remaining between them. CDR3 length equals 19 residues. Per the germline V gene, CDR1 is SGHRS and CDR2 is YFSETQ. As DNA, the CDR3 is TGCGCCAGCAGCCTAACGGTCGGTGGGGCTTCCTTCTCTGGAAACACCATATATTTT. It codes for CASSLTVGGASFSGNTIYF.

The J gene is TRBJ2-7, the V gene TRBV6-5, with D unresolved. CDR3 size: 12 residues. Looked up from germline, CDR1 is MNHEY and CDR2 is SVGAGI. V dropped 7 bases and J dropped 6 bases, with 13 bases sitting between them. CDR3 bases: TGTGCCAGCACCTCTTACCTATCCGAGCAGTACTTC. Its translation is CASTSYLSEQYF.

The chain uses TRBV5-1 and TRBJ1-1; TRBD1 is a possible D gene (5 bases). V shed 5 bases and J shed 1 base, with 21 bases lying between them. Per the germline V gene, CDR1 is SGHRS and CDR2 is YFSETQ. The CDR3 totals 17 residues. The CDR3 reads CASREQDTYKGNTEAFF. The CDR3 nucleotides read TGCGCCAGCAGAGAACAGGACACGTACAAGGGGAACACTGAAGCTTTCTTT.